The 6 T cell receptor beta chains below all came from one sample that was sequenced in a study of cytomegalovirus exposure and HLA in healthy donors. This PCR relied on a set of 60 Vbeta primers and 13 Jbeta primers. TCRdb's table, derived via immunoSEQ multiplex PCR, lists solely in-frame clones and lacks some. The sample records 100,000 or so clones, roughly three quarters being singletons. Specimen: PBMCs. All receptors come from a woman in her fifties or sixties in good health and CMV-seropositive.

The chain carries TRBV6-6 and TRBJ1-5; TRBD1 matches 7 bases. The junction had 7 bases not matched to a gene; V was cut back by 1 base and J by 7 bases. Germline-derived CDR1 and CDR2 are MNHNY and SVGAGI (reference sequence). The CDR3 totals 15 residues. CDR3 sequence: CASSYLPGGGQPQHF. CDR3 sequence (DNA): TGTGCCAGCAGTTACTTGCCAGGGGGAGGACAGCCCCAGCATTTT.

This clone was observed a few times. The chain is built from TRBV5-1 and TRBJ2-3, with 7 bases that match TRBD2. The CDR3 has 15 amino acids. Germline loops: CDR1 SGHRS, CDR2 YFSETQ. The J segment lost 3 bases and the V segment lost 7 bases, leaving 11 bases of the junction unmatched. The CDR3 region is CASSMGGDLTDTQYF. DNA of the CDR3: TGCGCCAGCTCCATGGGGGGGGACTTAACAGATACGCAGTATTTT.

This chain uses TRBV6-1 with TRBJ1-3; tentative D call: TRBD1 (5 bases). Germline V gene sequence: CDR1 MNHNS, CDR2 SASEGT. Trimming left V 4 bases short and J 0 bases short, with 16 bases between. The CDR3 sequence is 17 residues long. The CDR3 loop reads CASSVGGIRTSGNTIYF. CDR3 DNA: TGTGCCAGCAGTGTCGGGGGGATACGGACCTCTGGAAACACCATATATTTT.

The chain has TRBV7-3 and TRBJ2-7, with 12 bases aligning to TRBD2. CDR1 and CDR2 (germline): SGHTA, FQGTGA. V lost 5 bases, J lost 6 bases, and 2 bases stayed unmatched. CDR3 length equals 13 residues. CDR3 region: CASSRTSGTEQYF. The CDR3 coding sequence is TGTGCCAGCAGCCGGACTAGCGGGACCGAGCAGTACTTC.

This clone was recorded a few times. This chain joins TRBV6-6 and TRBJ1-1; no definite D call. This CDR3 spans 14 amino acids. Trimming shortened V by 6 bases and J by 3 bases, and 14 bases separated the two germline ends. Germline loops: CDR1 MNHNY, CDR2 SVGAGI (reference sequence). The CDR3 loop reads CASSPRVGDTEAFF. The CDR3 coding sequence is TGTGCCAGCAGCCCTCGGGTCGGGGACACTGAAGCTTTCTTT.

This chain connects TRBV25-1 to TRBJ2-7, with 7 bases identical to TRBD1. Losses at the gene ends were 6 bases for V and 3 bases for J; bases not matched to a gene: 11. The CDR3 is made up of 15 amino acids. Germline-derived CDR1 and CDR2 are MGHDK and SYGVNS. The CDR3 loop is CASSADRDSLYEQYF. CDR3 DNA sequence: TGTGCCAGCAGCGCAGACCGGGACAGCCTCTACGAGCAGTACTTC.